The source of this T cell receptor beta chain is a study of shared clonotypes between healthy human individuals (TCRdb year 2020). For the wider study: The cohort included three men and a couple of women between 18 and 49 years of age. Blood TCR repertoires of roughly 5 healthy adults were deeply sequenced to estimate repertoire size and the extent of clonotype sharing between individuals. To increase sequencing depth and limit assay-specific biases, TCR repertoire library preparation and sequencing were carried out by different laboratories using diverse techniques. Between about 0.8 and 9.5 billion PBMCs per donor were obtained by leukapheresis.

In regard to this clone: Its specific antigen is unknown. No per-base quality is available; no much larger clone lies one base away. Other DNA sequences in this sample translate to the same CDR3.

Using the deep immunoSEQ assay, TCR CDR3 regions were amplified from genomic DNA by multiplex PCR. Genomic DNA extracted from each cell subset was distributed evenly over all wells of several immunoSEQ 96-well plates, and each plate served as one replicate. For unsorted PBMC, roughly 330 ng genomic DNA, equal to 30,000 or so T cell genomes, was loaded into each replicate PCR. Unsorted PBMC genomic DNA was sequenced across ten immunoSEQ deep assay plates. The purified libraries were quantified using a Qubit 3.0 fluorometer, sized with a Bioanalyzer 2100, and then quantified again using the KAPA Library Quantification kit. Every immunoSEQ 96-well plate was sequenced on a dedicated single-read 150-cycle Illumina NextSeq 550 flow cell. The paper's data handling went like this. The immunoSEQ output contained only junctional sequences without quality scores, so filtering could not match that applied to full-length reads. To assign V/J genes and CDR3, sequences were annotated against IMGT germline references using PyIR, a Python wrapper for IgBLAST v1.9. Reads were removed for weak V/J assignments (E-value above 1e-6), missing CDR3, stop codons, out-of-frame junctions, or ambiguous translated residues. A V3J clonotype was defined by an identical inferred V gene, J gene, and CDR3 amino acid sequence. To compute the percentage overlap between repertoires, the number of shared unique clonotypes was divided by the size of the smaller repertoire. Three approaches were used to assess repertoire richness: RTK rarefaction, the Chao1 estimator, and Recon v2.1 estimates of unobserved clonotypes. TCRdb took this table from immuneACCESS and kept in-frame rearrangements with V and J called. Such tables lack part of the clones; where checked against another copy, unresolved V genes explain under half of the gap, and the rest is unexplained. For V, J and clone size, that table is used; D and trimming come from the DNA. The table for this sample lists roughly 500,000 clones; approximately 79% of them were counted only once. 13% of the sample comes from the top ten.

Donors were healthy HIV-negative adults with no recently reported acute infections or vaccinations. Every donor was a Caucasian adult living in Nashville, Tennessee, USA. For unsorted samples, roughly 86 million PBMCs were counted and genomic DNA was extracted with the QIAamp DNA Blood Mini kit. Blood was collected by leukapheresis, and PBMCs were isolated by Ficoll-Histopaque density gradient centrifugation and then cryopreserved in liquid nitrogen vapor phase. There are 11 amino acids in the CDR3, from cysteine to phenylalanine inclusive. CDR3 DNA only is kept here, 33 bases in frame from base 1. Trimming at the junction amounts to 7 bases on V and 2 bases on J, and the germline ends lie 6 bases apart. CDR1 is given as SNHLY and CDR2 as FYNNEI, both from the germline V gene. Points the paper makes about the study in general: Sampling was restricted to blood, and TCR repertoires in tissues likely differ from the TCR repertoires found in blood. Based on pairwise subsampling, the degree of clonotype sharing among donors was expected to be affected by sequencing depth. The genetic and exposure-history diversity represented was limited by the small number of donors.

The chain links TRBV2 with TRBJ2-7; the D gene cannot be named for sure. The receptor was derived from a woman between 40 and 55 years old in good health. Some clones in this sample may be carry-over from other donors' samples. The sequenced sample was PBMCs. The CDR3 corresponds to CASTRAYEQYF. Here is the DNA: TGTGCCAGCACCCGAGCCTACGAGCAGTACTTC.